The 5 T cell receptor beta chains reported below all come from one sample, sequenced in a study of tissue T cells after allogeneic stem cell transplantation. Measured with immunoSEQ multiplex PCR; TCRdb has only the in-frame clones, and not every one. The sample yields some 48,000 clones, around 70% seen once. The sample consisted of sorted cells pooled from one or two spleens. All receptors derive from a pool of C57BL/6 mice in good health.

Note on this clone: Mouse germline and gene names are used. The observed sequence ends 1 residue before the CDR3 terminus, with the missing tail filled in from the germline J gene. The chain employs TRBV13-2 and TRBJ2-5; 8 bases fit TRBD2. Germline V gene lookup returns CDR1 NNHNN and CDR2 SYGAGS (reference sequence). J gave up 4 bases and V 5 bases, and 3 bases lay outside the gene matches. The length of the CDR3 is 13 residues. The CDR3 sequence: CASGMGGEDTQYF. Incomplete CDR3 DNA: TGTGCCAGCGGGATGGGGGGGGAAGACACCCAGTAC.

This clone is a singleton in its sample. Here the gene names and germline are mouse. Read coverage stops 1 residue before the CDR3 terminus; the germline J gene supplies the remainder. This rearrangement joins TRBV4 to TRBJ1-1; the D gene is possibly TRBD1 (5 bases). The CDR3 contains 13 residues. Germline values: CDR1 LGHDT, CDR2 YNNKQL (reference sequence). Trimming took 4 bases from V and 0 from J, leaving 6 bases between them. Incomplete CDR3 DNA: TGTGCCAGCAGCTTGACAGCAAACACAGAAGTCTTC. Amino acid sequence: CASSLTANTEVF. The entire CDR3 reads CASSLTANTEVFF.

For this clone: Gene labels here are mouse ones. The read ends 1 residue before the CDR3 terminus; that terminus is restored from the germline J gene. The rearrangement joins TRBV5 to TRBJ1-4; D is ambiguous. The ends were cut back, 3 bases at V and 3 bases at J, with 5 bases in the middle. The V gene's germline CDR1 is LGHNA and CDR2 YNLKQL (reference sequence). The CDR3 extends over 13 amino acids. The chain's CDR3 is CASSHDTNERLFF. CDR3 DNA, as far as it was read: TGTGCCAGCAGCCACGACACCAACGAAAGATTATTT.

In regard to this clone: Gene names and germline match the mouse. Read data end 1 residue before the CDR3 end; the end is taken from the germline J gene. The chain recombines TRBV30 with TRBJ2-1; 8 nucleotides line up with TRBD2. The CDR3 is 14 residues long. Germline CDR1 SQVVS, CDR2 ANEGSEA. The trim removed 4 bases at V and 0 bases at J, leaving 2 bases unmatched. CDR3 bases read: TGTAGTTCTATGACTGGGGATAACTATGCTGAGCAGTTC. This gives the protein CSSMTGDNYAEQF. The whole CDR3 sequence is CSSMTGDNYAEQFF.

About this clone: The listed genes are named as in mouse. The CDR3 goes on 1 residue after the read ends, and that part is filled in from the germline J gene. The chain has TRBV13-2 and TRBJ2-5; D remains ambiguous. This CDR3 contains 13 residues. V lost 3 bases and J lost 5, with 10 bases in between. Germline CDR1 NNHNN, CDR2 SYGAGS (reference sequence). The sequenced part of the CDR3 DNA is TGTGCCAGCGGTGGGGAGAATGGAGACACCCAGTAC. Amino acid sequence: CASGGENGDTQY. The CDR3 in full is CASGGENGDTQYF.